Listed below are T cell receptor beta chains from one sample, sequenced in a study of CD8 T cells in ankylosing spondylitis. TCRdb called the 5' RACE reads again in MiXCR, with one record for every CDR3 protein. The sample yields 250,000 or so distinct CDR3 sequences, about 24% seen once. The specimen sequenced was blood, either unsorted or a sorted T cell fraction (not recorded which). Source of these receptors: a male donor with ankylosing spondylitis or in good health (not recorded which). CDR3s include the opening cysteine and the closing phenylalanine or tryptophan. A D gene is named only where the DNA matches it firmly. Clone size is not always given. Where it is, it says once, few, many or a class for expanded clones.

d_call j_call clone_size v_call cdr3_nt cdr3_aa
NA TRBJ2-7 NA TRBV4-1 TGCGCCAGCAGCCAAGAGGATGGGCAAGGGTTCGAGCAGTACTTC CASSQEDGQGFEQYF
TRBD2 TRBJ2-1 few TRBV20-1 TGCAGTACCCAACTAGCGGGCCGCAATGAGCAGTTCTTC CSTQLAGRNEQFF
TRBD2 TRBJ2-5 few TRBV20-1 TGCAGTGCTCTTAAAGGGGCTAGCGGGGGGTTTGAGACCCAGTACTTC CSALKGASGGFETQYF
TRBD2 TRBJ2-3 few TRBV12-3/TRBV12-4 TGTGCCAGCACTCCACTAGCGGGGACGGATACGCAGTATTTT CASTPLAGTDTQYF
NA TRBJ2-3 many TRBV28 TGTGCCAGCAGCCCCCCCCCGGGGCTGACGGCAGATACGCAGTATTTT CASSPPPGLTADTQYF
TRBD1 TRBJ2-7 NA TRBV5-1 TGCGCCAGCAGACAGGGGGTGGGTTACGAGCAGTACTTC CASRQGVGYEQYF
NA TRBJ2-3 many TRBV5-1 TGCGCCAGCAGCTTTATCGGGGAGAACACAGATACGCAGTATTTT CASSFIGENTDTQYF
TRBD2 TRBJ2-3 few TRBV2 TGTGCCAGCACCCGACGTAGCGGGGGTGACGATACGCAGTATTTT CASTRRSGGDDTQYF
NA TRBJ1-6 many TRBV20-1 TGCAGTGCTAGGGCCGAAGGGGATTTGTTATTTTCACCCCTCCACTTT CSARAEGDLLFSPLHF
TRBD2 TRBJ2-1 few TRBV12-3/TRBV12-4 TGTGCCAGCAGTTTAGCTACGGGAGCTAGCGGGGGGAGTAGTGAGCAGTTCTTC CASSLATGASGGSSEQFF
NA TRBJ1-1 many TRBV20-1 TGCAGTGCTAGCGTGGAGAACACTGAAGCTTTCTTT CSASVENTEAFF
TRBD2 TRBJ2-3 few TRBV24-1 TGTGCCACCAGTGACCGCGGACTAGCGGATCGCACAGATACGCAGTATTTT CATSDRGLADRTDTQYF
NA TRBJ1-1 many TRBV12-3/TRBV12-4 TGTGCCAGCAGTACAGGGAGCACTGAAGCTTTCTTT CASSTGSTEAFF
TRBD2 TRBJ2-7 NA TRBV28 TGTGCCAGCAGTTTACTTAGCGGGGGGGCTCGGGAGCAGTACTTC CASSLLSGGAREQYF
TRBD1 TRBJ2-7 many TRBV18 TGTGCCAGCTCCCCGACGGACAGGGACGGGGAGCAGTACTTC CASSPTDRDGEQYF
NA TRBJ1-2 many TRBV5-6 TGTGCCAGCAGCTTGGTCGTCAGGGTACCGACAGGAGAAAGCTACACCTTC CASSLVVRVPTGESYTF
NA TRBJ2-7 many TRBV20-1 TGCAGTGCTAGAGGACTGGCCGCCTACGAGCAGTACTTC CSARGLAAYEQYF
NA TRBJ2-7 NA TRBV20-1 TGCAGTGCTAGTGAGGACATGTACGAGCAGTACTTC CSASEDMYEQYF
TRBD1 TRBJ1-1 many TRBV29-1 TGCAGCGGAGCCGACAGGGAAAACACTGAAGCTTTCTTT CSGADRENTEAFF
TRBD1 TRBJ2-5 NA TRBV12-3/TRBV12-4 TGTGCCAGCAGCAAGACAGGGGGCAAAGAGACCCAGTACTTC CASSKTGGKETQYF
NA TRBJ2-6 many TRBV20-1 TGCAGTGCCCCGATGGGGTCTGGGGCCAACGTCCTGACTTTC CSAPMGSGANVLTF
NA TRBJ2-5 NA TRBV29-1 TGCAGCGTTGAAGACGCGGCCCAAGAGACCCAGTACTTC CSVEDAAQETQYF